The present T cell receptor beta chain was sequenced within a study of T cells in Graves' hyperthyroidism and ophthalmopathy. Findings of the study overall: Most thyroid clonotypes expanded above 0.001 appeared in blood too.

The investigators amplified TCR beta CDR3 regions from RNA transcripts. HTBI primers drove first-round RT-PCR of the TCR CDR3. TCRdb fed the multiplex PCR reads into MiXCR, producing one record per CDR3 protein. The sample records under 400,000 distinct CDR3 sequences, about 20% being singletons. Patients between 18 and 65 years old had hyperthyroidism, newly diagnosed and lasting under 2 months. The diagnoses drew upon clinical symptoms, serum thyroxine and TRAb, thyroid ultrasound and orbital computed tomography. The table lists this clonotype with many counts. What it recognizes is unknown. The sequencing input was blood. This TCR came from a woman aged 45-60 years with Graves' hyperthyroidism.

CDR3 protein: CASSHTGVRQPQHF. CDR3 bases: TGTGCCAGCAGTCATACGGGTGTCAGGCAGCCCCAGCATTTT. V is TRBV28 and J is TRBJ1-5; D is unclear. Trimming took 5 bases from V and 7 from J, leaving 15 bases between them. This CDR3 is built from 14 residues. In germline, CDR1 is MDHEN, CDR2 SYDVKM.